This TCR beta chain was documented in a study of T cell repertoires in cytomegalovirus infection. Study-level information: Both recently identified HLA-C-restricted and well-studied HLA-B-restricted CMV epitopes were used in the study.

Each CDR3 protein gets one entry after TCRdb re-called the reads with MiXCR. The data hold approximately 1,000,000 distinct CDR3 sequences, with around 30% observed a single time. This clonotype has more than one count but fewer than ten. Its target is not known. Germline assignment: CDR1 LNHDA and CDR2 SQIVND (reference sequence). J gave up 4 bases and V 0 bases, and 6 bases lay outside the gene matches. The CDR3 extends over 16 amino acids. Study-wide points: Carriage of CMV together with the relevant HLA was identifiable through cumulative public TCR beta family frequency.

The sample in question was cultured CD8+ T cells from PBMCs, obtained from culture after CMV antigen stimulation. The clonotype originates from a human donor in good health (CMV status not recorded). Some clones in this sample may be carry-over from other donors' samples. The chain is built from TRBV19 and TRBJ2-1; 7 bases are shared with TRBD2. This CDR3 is CASSIDETSPYNEQFF. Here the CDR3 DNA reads TGTGCCAGTAGTATAGATGAGACTAGCCCATACAATGAGCAGTTCTTC.